These T cell receptor beta chains were read from a single sample in a study of blood T cells in healthy people across ages. TCRdb fed the 5' RACE reads into MiXCR, producing one record per CDR3 protein. The data show 1.5 million to 2 million distinct CDR3 sequences, with 28% seen just once and 7.7% held by the top ten. The specimen sequenced was blood. Receptors originate from a woman aged 25-40 years in good health. CDR3s include the opening cysteine and the closing phenylalanine or tryptophan. D genes are given only for firm matches. Clone sizes are given selectively: once, few, many, or a class where the clone is expanded.

D	length	V	size	J	CDR3	DNA
TRBD2	15	TRBV5-1	many	TRBJ2-1	CASSSLAGGNNEQFF	TGTGCCAGCAGTTCTCTAGCGGGGGGAAACAATGAGCAGTTCTTC
NA	13	TRBV5-6	few	TRBJ2-7	CASRLFGVHEQYF	TGTGCCAGCAGGCTTTTCGGGGTCCACGAGCAGTACTTC
NA	13	TRBV20-1	NA	TRBJ1-1	CSARQATHTEAFF	TGCAGTGCTAGACAGGCCACCCACACTGAAGCTTTCTTT
NA	13	TRBV3-1	NA	TRBJ1-1	CASSQGPSPVSFF	TGTGCCAGCAGCCAAGGTCCCAGCCCGGTTTCTTTCTTT
NA	13	TRBV2	NA	TRBJ2-1	CACSESAPRGQFF	TGTGCCTGCAGTGAATCTGCGCCAAGGGGGCAGTTCTTC
TRBD1	14	TRBV6-6	NA	TRBJ2-7	CASSLDRVGHEQYF	TGTGCCAGCAGCCTCGACAGGGTGGGCCACGAGCAGTACTTC
TRBD2	15	TRBV7-3	NA	TRBJ2-3	CASSAAGGGTDTQYF	TGTGCCAGCAGCGCAGCGGGGGGAGGCACAGATACGCAGTATTTT
NA	14	TRBV10-3	NA	TRBJ1-5	CATGGRASNQPQHF	TGTGCCACCGGAGGCAGGGCTAGCAATCAGCCCCAGCATTTT
TRBD2	16	TRBV20-1	NA	TRBJ2-5	CSARGLGLAGLETQYF	TGCAGTGCTAGAGGTCTAGGGCTAGCGGGGTTAGAGACCCAGTACTTC
NA	16	TRBV7-9	few	TRBJ2-1	CASSLDSQGAYNGQFF	TGTGCCAGCAGCTTAGATTCGCAGGGTGCCTACAATGGGCAGTTCTTC
NA	11	TRBV6-2/TRBV6-3	many	TRBJ2-7	CASSRPYEQYF	TGTGCCAGCAGTCGACCATACGAGCAGTACTTC
NA	13	TRBV28	once	TRBJ1-2	CASSLSPVYGYTF	TGTGCCAGCAGTTTATCTCCCGTCTATGGCTACACCTTC
NA	14	TRBV2	NA	TRBJ2-3	CASTIRRSGNTQYF	TGTGCCAGCACCATCCGCCGGTCGGGAAATACGCAGTATTTT
NA	14	TRBV19	NA	TRBJ1-5	CASTQMGSNQPQHF	TGTGCCAGTACCCAAATGGGGAGCAATCAGCCCCAGCATTTT
TRBD2	17	TRBV2	NA	TRBJ2-1	CASSVEVLAGGYNEQFF	TGTGCCAGCAGTGTGGAGGTACTAGCGGGAGGGTACAATGAGCAGTTCTTC